A selection of T cell receptor beta chains follows, all from one sample in a study of cytomegalovirus exposure and HLA in healthy donors. Some clones are missing from TCRdb's copy, which holds only in-frame ones; the method was immunoSEQ multiplex PCR. The sample consists of some 190,000 clones, 85% of them appearing once. Sequences were obtained from PBMCs. The receptors come from a boy aged 2 to 10 in good health and CMV-seronegative. CDR3s include the opening cysteine and the closing phenylalanine or tryptophan. A D gene is named only where the DNA matches it firmly. Not all rows give a size; the values are once, few, many and, for expanded clones, a class.

d_gene	v_gene	abundance	j_gene	CDR3nt	CDR3aa
-	TRBV6-1	-	TRBJ1-2	TGTGCCAGCAGTAACAGTGGCTACACCTTC	CASSNSGYTF
TRBD1	TRBV7-6	-	TRBJ1-1	TGTGCCAGCAGCTTCCCGAAACCAGGGGGCAGGGCTGAAGCTTTCTTT	CASSFPKPGGRAEAFF
-	TRBV15	-	TRBJ1-1	TGTGCCACCAGCCCCCGACAGAACACTGAAGCTTTCTTT	CATSPRQNTEAFF
TRBD2	TRBV9	-	TRBJ2-5	TGTGCCAGCAGCGCGACGGGACTAGCGGGGGGAGAGACCCAGTACTTC	CASSATGLAGGETQYF
-	TRBV19	-	TRBJ2-4	TGTGCCAGTAGTATAGGCGGGATTAGTGGAGCCAAAAACATTCAGTACTTC	CASSIGGISGAKNIQYF
-	TRBV7-9	few	TRBJ2-5	TGTGCCAGCAGCCACCTACCGACAGCCCGGGAGACCCAGTACTTC	CASSHLPTARETQYF
-	TRBV6-5	-	TRBJ2-5	TGTGCCAGCAGGATGACTGAGTACCAAGAGACCCAGTACTTC	CASRMTEYQETQYF
-	TRBV7-9	-	TRBJ1-4	TGTGCCAGCAGCGTCAACAGGGAGGGGGAAAAACTGTTTTTT	CASSVNREGEKLFF
-	TRBV19	-	TRBJ2-5	TGTGCCAGTAGGCAATACAGGGGAGGAGGAGAGACCCAGTACTTC	CASRQYRGGGETQYF
-	TRBV29-1	-	TRBJ1-1	TGCAGCGTTGAATGGGGGCTGGGGAACACTGAAGCTTTCTTT	CSVEWGLGNTEAFF
TRBD1	TRBV30	few	TRBJ2-3	TGTGCCTGGAGTGCCCTCCTACAGGGGGGCACAGATACGCAGTATTTT	CAWSALLQGGTDTQYF
TRBD1	TRBV19	-	TRBJ2-3	TGTGCGAGCAGGGGGCGCAACACAGATACGCAGTATTTT	CASRGRNTDTQYF
TRBD1	TRBV9	few	TRBJ1-1	TGTGCCAGCAGCGTAGGGGACAGCTTAAACACTGAAGCTTTCTTT	CASSVGDSLNTEAFF
TRBD1	TRBV7-9	-	TRBJ2-1	TGTGCCAGCAGCTCCCGGGACAGGGTATACAATGAGCAGTTCTTC	CASSSRDRVYNEQFF
-	TRBV5-6	-	TRBJ2-4	TGTGCCAGCAGCTTGGGGACAGAAAGAGACATTCAGTACTTC	CASSLGTERDIQYF
-	TRBV18	once	TRBJ2-5	TGTGCCAGCTCCAAACAGGCATACCAAGAGACCCAGTACTTC	CASSKQAYQETQYF
TRBD2	TRBV5-1	-	TRBJ2-1	TGCGCCAGCAGCACAAGCGGGGGGATTCCCTACAATGAGCAGTTCTTC	CASSTSGGIPYNEQFF
-	TRBV27	-	TRBJ1-5	TGTGCCAGCACTTCAGGGGTGGAGCCCCAGCATTTT	CASTSGVEPQHF
-	TRBV6-5	-	TRBJ2-2	TGTGCCAGCAGTTACCTACCCTCAGGGATCGGGGAGCTGTTTTTT	CASSYLPSGIGELFF
TRBD2	TRBV4-2	-	TRBJ2-1	TGTGCCAGCAGCCAAGGACTAGCGGGAGCCAATGAGCAGTTCTTC	CASSQGLAGANEQFF
-	TRBV5-1	few	TRBJ1-2	TGCGCCAGCAGGCCCGATGCCCGTGTCTCAGTCTATGGCTACACCTTC	CASRPDARVSVYGYTF
TRBD1	TRBV18	-	TRBJ1-1	TGTGCCAGCTCACCCGGGGGACAGGGAGGGATACGTGCGGCTGAAGCTTTCTTT	CASSPGGQGGIRAAEAFF
-	TRBV7-8	-	TRBJ2-7	TGTGCCAGCAGCTTCATGGCCGCTAGAGGCGAGCAGTACTTC	CASSFMAARGEQYF
TRBD2	TRBV28	-	TRBJ2-1	TGTGCCAGCAATCTAGCGGGAGTACCCTGCTACAATGAGCAGTTCTTC	CASNLAGVPCYNEQFF
-	TRBV5-1	-	TRBJ1-4	TGCGCCAGCAGCTCGACACGGGCGGGAACTAATGAAAAACTATTTTTT	CASSSTRAGTNEKLFF
TRBD1	TRBV28	-	TRBJ2-5	TGTGCCAGCAGTCACAGGGGACCTCAAGAGACCCAGTACTTC	CASSHRGPQETQYF
TRBD2	TRBV14	-	TRBJ2-1	TGTGCCAGCAGCAAAAGCCTGGGACTAGCGGGAGGGCCGGTAGGCGATGAGCAGTTCTTC	CASSKSLGLAGGPVGDEQFF
-	TRBV28	-	TRBJ2-1	TGTGCCAGCAGTTTAGCGAGGGGGACGCAGTTCTTC	CASSLARGTQFF
TRBD1	TRBV4-1	-	TRBJ1-5	TGCGCCAGCAGCCAGGAACAGGGGGGCAATCAGCCCCAGCATTTT	CASSQEQGGNQPQHF
-	TRBV2	-	TRBJ1-1	TGTGCCAGCAGGCCCGGGACTAATACTGAAGCTTTCTTT	CASRPGTNTEAFF
-	TRBV29-1	-	TRBJ2-5	TGCAGCGTTGCTGGGTCTCTAGCGACCCAAGAGACCCAGTACTTC	CSVAGSLATQETQYF
-	TRBV18	-	TRBJ1-5	TGTGCCAGCTCGCCCGGGGGATTGGACGATCAGCCCCAGCATTTT	CASSPGGLDDQPQHF
-	TRBV28	-	TRBJ1-1	TGTGCCAGCAGTTTATTTTCACGCGGGACTGGGTTAACTGAAGCTTTCTTT	CASSLFSRGTGLTEAFF
-	TRBV18	-	TRBJ1-6	TGTGCCAGCTCACCGGTCGAACCGGGAAATTCACCCCTCCACTTT	CASSPVEPGNSPLHF
TRBD1	TRBV30	once	TRBJ2-7	TGTGCCTTGAGACAGGGTCGCTACGAGCAGTACTTC	CALRQGRYEQYF
TRBD1	TRBV5-1	-	TRBJ2-1	TGCGCCAGCAGCGGGACAGGGAACCATGAGCAGTTCTTC	CASSGTGNHEQFF
TRBD1	TRBV6-1	-	TRBJ1-4	TGTGCCAGCAGTGAAGGGACAGGGTTTGAAAAACTGTTTTTT	CASSEGTGFEKLFF
TRBD1	TRBV6-1	-	TRBJ1-1	TGTGCCAGCAGCGGTCTACAGGGGTCCACTGAAGCTTTCTTT	CASSGLQGSTEAFF
TRBD1	TRBV25-1	-	TRBJ2-1	TGTGCCAGCAGTGAATTGGGGGGACAGGGATTGAGGGGCAATGAGCAGTTCTTC	CASSELGGQGLRGNEQFF
-	TRBV7-9	-	TRBJ1-1	TGTGCCAGCAGCTTAATTTCAGGGCGTCACACTGAAGCTTTCTTT	CASSLISGRHTEAFF
-	TRBV2	-	TRBJ1-5	TGTGCCAGCAGTGACGTGGTCTTGGCGGGGCATCAGCCCCAGCATTTT	CASSDVVLAGHQPQHF
-	TRBV19	-	TRBJ2-7	TGTGCCAGTAGTATAGGCGCGGGCAACGAGCAGTACTTC	CASSIGAGNEQYF
-	TRBV2	-	TRBJ1-2	TGTGCGAGCTGGAGGACAGTTAACTATGGCTACACCTTC	CASWRTVNYGYTF
-	TRBV30	-	TRBJ1-1	TGTGCCTGGAACTTGGGAGCCCGGGGGAACACTGAAGCTTTCTTT	CAWNLGARGNTEAFF
TRBD1	TRBV29-1	-	TRBJ1-2	TGCAGCGTTCAGGGGACAGGGGAATACGGCTACACCTTC	CSVQGTGEYGYTF
-	TRBV6-4	-	TRBJ2-3	TGTGCCAGCAGTGAGGCGGAGGGTGGGACAGATACGCAGTATTTT	CASSEAEGGTDTQYF
-	TRBV28	once	TRBJ1-6	TGTGCCAGCAGTACCCTCCGGGGGGGGGATTCACCCCTCCACTTT	CASSTLRGGDSPLHF
-	TRBV28	-	TRBJ2-5	TGTGCCAGCAGTGCGGGGAGTACCTTAGAGACCCAGTACTTC	CASSAGSTLETQYF